The 5 T cell receptor beta chains below were found in one sample sequenced in a study of neurological immune-mediated disorders. TCRdb ran MiXCR on the 5' RACE reads and lists one entry per CDR3 protein. In the table there are more than 45,000 distinct CDR3 sequences, under 2.5% of which are singletons. The sample taken for sequencing was PBMCs. The receptors originated from a man aged 50-60 years with multiple sclerosis.

In this sample, this clonotype turned up many times. This chain connects TRBV7-2 to TRBJ1-2; 9 bases are shared with TRBD1. Germline CDR1 SGHTA, CDR2 FQGNSA. The V segment lost 4 bases and the J segment 8 bases; nucleotides outside the gene matches: 14. The CDR3 contains 16 residues. The CDR3 protein is CASSSDVTGGLGGYTF. The CDR3 DNA sequence: TGTGCCAGCAGCTCAGACGTTACAGGGGGCCTAGGGGGCTACACCTTC.

This clonotype was picked up many times. The chain is built from TRBV20-1 and TRBJ1-2; TRBD1 aligns across 7 bases. This CDR3 spans 11 amino acids. In germline, CDR1 is DFQATT, CDR2 SNEGSKA (reference sequence). CDR3 sequence reads: CNCRDSYGYTF. The CDR3 region has the DNA TGCAACTGCAGGGACAGCTATGGCTACACCTTC.

This clonotype was counted many times. The rearrangement links TRBV5-1 to TRBJ1-1; 7 nucleotides line up with TRBD1. Looked up from germline, CDR1 is SGHRS and CDR2 is YFSETQ. V gave up 2 bases and J gave up 1 base; unmatched junction bases: 17. The CDR3 is 19 residues long. The CDR3 spells CASSFGGQGYRGGNTEAFF. The CDR3 DNA is TGCGCCAGCAGCTTCGGAGGGCAGGGGTACAGGGGAGGGAACACTGAAGCTTTCTTT. Looking up the rest from reference TRBV5-1 and TRBJ1-1 gives the full variable domain: KAGVTQTPRYLIKTRGQQVTLSCSPISGHRSVSWYQQTPGQGLQFLFEYFSETQRNKGNFPGRFSGRQFSNSRSEMNVSTLELGDSALYLCASSFGGQGYRGGNTEAFFGQGTRLTVV.

The sample holds many counts of this clonotype. The V gene is TRBV12-3 or TRBV12-4, the J gene TRBJ2-6; D might be TRBD2 (5 bases). This CDR3 region has 18 residues. The ends were cut back, 3 bases at V and 0 bases at J, with 15 bases in the middle. The CDR3, as DNA: TGTGCCAGCAGTTTTAGAGGGCAGACCTACTCTGGGGCCAACGTCCTGACTTTC. Translated: CASSFRGQTYSGANVLTF.

This clonotype was counted at least ten times. CDR3 in DNA: TGTGCCAGCAGTTACGATCGTCCCGGCTACGAGCAGTACTTC. Residues: CASSYDRPGYEQYF. The J gene is TRBJ2-7, the V gene TRBV6-2 or TRBV6-3; D gene ambiguous. Germline V CDR1 and CDR2: MNHEY, SVGEGT. The CDR3 contains 14 residues. Trimming removed 2 bases at V and 3 bases at J, with 11 bases between.